This T cell receptor (beta chain) was captured by sequencing in a study of blood T cell repertoires in COVID-19. The overall study: Some COVID-19 samples were acute and others convalescent; all came from the United States, Italy and Spain. From T cells, B-cell-depleted T cells, or PBMCs came the material, which was cDNA or gDNA.

In its sample, this clone was seen once. Per the original data handling: By means of reference gene primer amplification, nucleated cell counts were estimated. Some clones are missing from TCRdb's copy, which holds only in-frame ones; the method was immunoSEQ multiplex PCR. V and J calls and clone size are as listed in that table; D and trimming were resolved from the DNA. The sample includes approximately 38,000 clones, roughly 83% of them seen just once. The V and J ends lost 2 bases and 2 bases respectively, with 16 bases between them. Germline CDR1 reads SGHRS; CDR2 reads YFSETQ. The length of the CDR3 is 17 residues.

V and J are TRBV5-1 and TRBJ2-2; a weak D match, TRBD1 (6 bases). The receptor was isolated from a human donor with acute or convalescent COVID-19. The donor label of this sample is uncertain. The sequencing input was peripheral blood. CDR3 in amino acids: CASSLDPPDSNTGELFF. CDR3 nucleotides: TGCGCCAGCAGCTTAGACCCCCCGGACAGTAACACCGGGGAGCTGTTTTTT.